A single sample gave rise to the 13 T cell receptor beta chains below, sequenced in a study of response to subunit inactivated influenza vaccine. TCRdb reprocessed the RT-PCR reads with MiXCR, giving one entry per CDR3 protein. The table includes around 520,000 distinct CDR3 sequences, 12% detected once. The sample consisted of PBMCs from blood, taken on the day of vaccination. These receptors all stem from a middle-aged man who received an inactivated influenza vaccine.

V is TRBV28 and J is TRBJ2-3; the D call may be TRBD1 or TRBD2 (6 bases each). The CDR3 spans 14 residues. Germline V gene lookup returns CDR1 MDHEN and CDR2 SYDVKM. Trimming stripped 8 bases from V and 4 bases from J, with 16 bases between. The CDR3 region has the DNA TGTGCCAGCTCTAGGGGGGAGCGGGCAGATACGCAGTATTTT. Translated: CASSRGERADTQYF.

This clonotype was seen many times. The J gene is TRBJ2-1, the V gene TRBV10-3; TRBD1 agrees at 7 bases. Germline values: CDR1 ENHRY, CDR2 SYGVKD. The CDR3 is 14 amino acids. V dropped 2 bases and J dropped 5; count of bases not matched to a gene: 3. Written as DNA, the CDR3 is TGTGCCATCAGTGAGCCGGGACAGAACAATGAGCAGTTCTTC. Encoded protein: CAISEPGQNNEQFF.

A few counts support this clonotype. The genes are TRBV29-1 and TRBJ2-2; 8 bases fit TRBD1. Germline lookup yields CDR1 SQVTM and CDR2 ANQGSEA. V shed 5 bases and J 6 bases; nucleotides not matched to a gene: 5. This CDR3 contains 13 residues. CDR3 DNA sequence: TGCAGCGTTCGACAGGGGCGCGCCGGGGAGCTGTTTTTT. It is translated as CSVRQGRAGELFF.

This chain uses TRBV20-1 with TRBJ1-2, with 8 nucleotides matching TRBD1. The trim removed 5 bases at V and 4 bases at J, leaving 6 bases unmatched. Germline V lookup: CDR1 DFQATT, CDR2 SNEGSKA (reference sequence). This CDR3 is 13 amino acids long. CDR3 region: CSAQQGTGYGYTF. The DNA of the CDR3 is TGCAGTGCTCAGCAGGGGACAGGCTATGGCTACACCTTC.

This chain connects TRBV27 to TRBJ1-3; 7 nucleotides agree with TRBD1. Germline assignment: CDR1 MNHEY and CDR2 SMNVEV (reference sequence). Trimming took 7 bases from V and 3 from J; bases not matched to a gene: 3. This CDR3 comprises 13 residues. CDR3 loop: CASTSGGGNTIYF. CDR3 nucleotide sequence: TGTGCCAGCACCTCAGGGGGTGGAAACACCATATATTTT.

This clonotype has a count of ten or more. This chain connects TRBV7-2 to TRBJ1-3; D is uncertain. The CDR3 totals 16 residues. Deletions cut 5 bases from V and 6 bases from J, with 20 bases between. CDR1 is SGHTA and CDR2 is FQGNSA in the germline V gene. CDR3 loop: CASSLVPGNPPNTIYF. Here the CDR3 DNA reads TGTGCCAGCAGCCTAGTCCCCGGGAACCCGCCAAACACCATATATTTT.

This clonotype appeared a few times. The V and J genes are TRBV5-5 and TRBJ2-7; 8 positions agree with TRBD1. The V and J ends lost 5 bases and 1 base, in that order; junction bases with no gene match: 11. Looked up from germline, CDR1 is SGHKS and CDR2 is YYEKEE (reference sequence). The CDR3 covers 16 residues. CDR3 DNA: TGTGCCAGCAGTCGTCACCCGGGGACAGGTTCCTACGAGCAGTACTTC. Amino acid sequence: CASSRHPGTGSYEQYF.

In this sample, this clonotype turned up a few times. V gene TRBV6-2 or TRBV6-3 combines with J gene TRBJ1-5; D remains unclear. Germline values: CDR1 MNHEY, CDR2 SVGEGT. V was shortened by 6 bases and J by 9 bases, with 18 bases between the two germline ends. This CDR3 spans 14 amino acids. The chain's CDR3 is CASSNRRTEGPQHF. As DNA, the CDR3 is TGTGCCAGCAGCAACCGACGGACCGAAGGGCCCCAGCATTTT.

This chain links TRBV12-3 or TRBV12-4 with TRBJ1-4; 7 positions agree with TRBD1. The junction had 4 bases not matched to a gene; V was cut back by 10 bases and J by 2 bases. The CDR3 is made up of 13 amino acids. The CDR3 loop is CAIQGGTNEKLFF. The CDR3 coding sequence is TGTGCCATCCAGGGGGGGACTAATGAAAAACTGTTTTTT.

There are a few counts of this clonotype. This sequence joins TRBV29-1 and TRBJ2-3, with 11 bases fitting TRBD2. The germline V gene encodes CDR1 SQVTM and CDR2 ANQGSEA. The V and J ends lost 4 bases and 6 bases, in that order; junction bases with no gene match: 9. The CDR3 is made up of 15 amino acids. CDR3 region: CSVGVIAGGFDTQYF. DNA of the CDR3: TGCAGCGTTGGAGTTATAGCGGGGGGGTTTGATACGCAGTATTTT.

DNA for the CDR3: TGTGCCAGCAGTTTAAACGGTGTGGGGAGCTCCTACAATGAGCAGTTCTTC. Translation: CASSLNGVGSSYNEQFF. The chain combines TRBV12-3 or TRBV12-4 with TRBJ2-1; D possibly corresponds to TRBD2 (5 bases). V dropped 2 bases and J dropped 0 bases, with 14 bases sitting between them. CDR3 length: 17 amino acids.

This clonotype was detected ten times or more. The chain joins TRBV29-1 to TRBJ2-2, with 8 bases identical to TRBD1. The germline gives CDR1 SQVTM, CDR2 ANQGSEA. This CDR3 contains 16 residues. The V gene end was trimmed by 2 bases and the J gene end by 1 base; junction bases not matched to a gene: 6. DNA for the CDR3: TGCAGCGTTGAAAAAAGAGGGACAGGGAACACCGGGGAGCTGTTTTTT. Its translation: CSVEKRGTGNTGELFF.

This clonotype was picked up one time. The gene calls are TRBV28 and TRBJ2-1, with D uncertain. The V and J ends lost 2 bases and 3 bases respectively, with 11 bases between them. The V gene's germline CDR1 is MDHEN and CDR2 SYDVKM. The CDR3 consists of 15 residues. The CDR3 region has the DNA TGTGCCAGCAGTTTACTTTATATTAACTACAATGAGCAGTTCTTC. Protein sequence: CASSLLYINYNEQFF.